This T cell receptor (beta chain) was obtained from a study of response to subunit inactivated influenza vaccine. Study-wide findings and caveats: The authors proposed limited new T cell recruitment per seasonal influenza vaccination.

The CDR3 runs 16 residues. CDR1 is SGHRS, CDR2 YFSETQ, per germline. Trimming shortened V by 0 bases and J by 4 bases, and 13 bases separated the two germline ends. With respect to this clonotype: Its antigen is still unknown.

TCRdb passed the RT-PCR reads through MiXCR, listing each CDR3 protein once. Of about 780,000 distinct CDR3 sequences listed, 18% are singletons. The J gene is TRBJ1-4, the V gene TRBV5-1, with D possibly being TRBD1 (5 bases). The sequence was obtained from a man between 50 and 59 years old who received an inactivated influenza vaccine. The starting material was PBMCs from blood, obtained around 5 days after vaccination. The CDR3 here is CASSLDLRGRNEKLFF. In DNA, the CDR3 is TGCGCCAGCAGCTTGGATTTAAGGGGCCGTAATGAAAAACTGTTTTTT.